The sequence of this T cell receptor (beta chain) was determined in a study of T-cell reconstitution after alpha-beta-depleted transplantation in children. Trimming stripped 2 bases from V and 2 bases from J, with 13 bases between. The length of the CDR3 is 15 residues. Germline V lookup: CDR1 SGHTA, CDR2 FQGNSA. Library preparation (for TCRbeta) was performed with unique molecular identifiers. TCRdb redid the calling of the PCR reads with MiXCR, one entry per CDR3 protein. The sample lists 170,000 or so distinct CDR3 sequences; roughly 6.8% were seen once. Ten or more counts support this clonotype. The gene calls are TRBV7-2 and TRBJ2-7, with D perhaps matching TRBD1 or TRBD2 (5 bases each). The sequence was collected from a human donor who donated a stem cell graft to a child with Wiskott-Aldrich syndrome. Source: PBMCs from the stem cell graft donor, taken from the stem cell graft. The CDR3 loop is CASSLRWDGTYEQYF. CDR3 coding DNA: TGTGCCAGCAGCTTAAGATGGGACGGAACCTACGAGCAGTACTTC.